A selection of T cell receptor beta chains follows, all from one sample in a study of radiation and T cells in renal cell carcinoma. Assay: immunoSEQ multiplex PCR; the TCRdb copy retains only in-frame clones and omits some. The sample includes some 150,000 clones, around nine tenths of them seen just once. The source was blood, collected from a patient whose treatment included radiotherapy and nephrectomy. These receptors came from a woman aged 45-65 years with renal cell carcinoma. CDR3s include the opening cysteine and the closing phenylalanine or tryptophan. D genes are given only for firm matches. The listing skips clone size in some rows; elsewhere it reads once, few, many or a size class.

TGCGCCAGCAGCTTGGTTGGGTCCATCGGAAACACCATATATTTT	CASSLVGSIGNTIYF	.	TRBJ1-3	.	TRBV5-1
TGCGCCAGCAGCTTGGAACCCGTAGGCAATCAGCCCCAGCATTTT	CASSLEPVGNQPQHF	.	TRBJ1-5	.	TRBV5-1
TGCGCCAGCAGCTTGGCCCGGACAGGGGGCGCAACAGATACGCAGTATTTT	CASSLARTGGATDTQYF	.	TRBJ2-3	TRBD1	TRBV5-1
TGCAGTGTAATGAACCCAGCCCCTAACACCGGGGAGCTGTTTTTT	CSVMNPAPNTGELFF	.	TRBJ2-2	.	TRBV29-1
TGTGCCAGCAGAGATGACAGATATAATTCACCCCTCCACTTT	CASRDDRYNSPLHF	.	TRBJ1-6	.	TRBV11-2
TGTGCCAGCAGTGGCTGGGATCAGCCCCAGCATTTT	CASSGWDQPQHF	once	TRBJ1-5	.	TRBV2
TGTGCCAGCACCTCTTGGGGGGTCTCATATGGCTACACCTTC	CASTSWGVSYGYTF	.	TRBJ1-2	.	TRBV6-5
TGTGCCAGTAGTATAGGACAGGCCTCCCAGCATTTT	CASSIGQASQHF	.	TRBJ1-5	.	TRBV19
TGTGCCAGCGACCCGGACGGAGGTATAGATACGCAGTATTTT	CASDPDGGIDTQYF	.	TRBJ2-3	.	TRBV9
TGTGCCAGCAGTCAAACCTCTTCCTATAATTCACCCCTCCACTTT	CASSQTSSYNSPLHF	.	TRBJ1-6	.	TRBV6-6
TGTGCCAGCAGCCAATACGGGGGGAACACCGGGGAGCTGTTTTTT	CASSQYGGNTGELFF	.	TRBJ2-2	.	TRBV4-2
TGTGCCACCAGGGAGGGGGATGGGCCTGGAAACACCATATATTTT	CATREGDGPGNTIYF	once	TRBJ1-3	.	TRBV19
TGTGCCAGCTCACCAGGACACGGGTTGAACACTGAAGCTTTCTTT	CASSPGHGLNTEAFF	.	TRBJ1-1	.	TRBV18
TGTGCCAGCAGCTGGACAGGCACAGATACGCAGTATTTT	CASSWTGTDTQYF	.	TRBJ2-3	.	TRBV5-4
TGTGCCAGCAGTTACGGGGGAAGCACAGATACGCAGTATTTT	CASSYGGSTDTQYF	.	TRBJ2-3	.	TRBV6-5
TGTGCCAGCAGCTATACCAAGGGCGCGTACGAGCAGTACTTC	CASSYTKGAYEQYF	.	TRBJ2-7	.	TRBV5-8
TGTGCCAGCAGCTTAGTTGGGCCCGGGGAGCTGTTTTTT	CASSLVGPGELFF	.	TRBJ2-2	.	TRBV7-2
TGTGCCAGCAGCTTAGGGGCGCCTAGCGGGGTACAAGAGACCCAGTACTTC	CASSLGAPSGVQETQYF	.	TRBJ2-5	TRBD2	TRBV7-9
TGTGCCACAGGGACAGGGTATTATTCACCCCTCCACTTT	CATGTGYYSPLHF	.	TRBJ1-6	TRBD1	TRBV7-9